This entry features one TCR beta chain sequence. Its antigen is unknown. The data stem from a study of OX40 agonist ivuxolimab in advanced cancers. On the study more broadly: Partial response was recorded in three patients: one hepatocellular carcinoma and two cutaneous melanoma cases.

Autoimmune disease history or systemic immunosuppression disqualified patients. Study-level findings and limits: The authors also found low normalized T-cell clonal expansion in some nonresponders. Clonal expansion by week 6 occurred in CD4+ and CD8+ blood T cells (at 0.1 to 3.0 mg/kg).

Generated by immunoSEQ multiplex PCR, the TCRdb table keeps only in-frame clones and is missing some. This sample has around 60,000 clones, with more than 75% found just once. The material was CD4+ or CD8+ T cells sorted from blood, obtained in a trial of the OX40 agonist ivuxolimab. The TCR sequence derives from an adult with an advanced solid tumor such as melanoma, head and neck, liver or kidney cancer.

CDR3 in amino acids: CASSVEQPATNEKLFF. The CDR3 coding sequence is TGTGCCAGCAGTGTGGAACAGCCAGCAACTAATGAAAAACTGTTTTTT. The chain carries TRBV2 and TRBJ1-4; D is unresolved. CDR1 and CDR2 from the germline V gene are SNHLY and FYNNEI. This CDR3 is built from 16 residues. V lost 4 bases and J 0 bases, leaving 12 bases between the germline ends.